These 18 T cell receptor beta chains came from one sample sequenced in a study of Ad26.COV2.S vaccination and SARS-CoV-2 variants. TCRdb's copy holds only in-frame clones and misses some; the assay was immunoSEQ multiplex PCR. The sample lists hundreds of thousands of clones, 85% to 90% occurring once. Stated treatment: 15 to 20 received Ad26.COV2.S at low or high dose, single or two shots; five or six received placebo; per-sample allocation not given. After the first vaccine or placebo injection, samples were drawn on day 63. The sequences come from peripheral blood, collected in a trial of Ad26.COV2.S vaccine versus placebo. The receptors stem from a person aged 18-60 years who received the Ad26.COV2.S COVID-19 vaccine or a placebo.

Written as DNA, the CDR3 is TGCGCCAGCAGCGTACAGGGAGGCAATCAGCCCCAGCATTTT. Its translation is CASSVQGGNQPQHF. The rearrangement joins TRBV5-1 to TRBJ1-5; D possibly corresponds to TRBD1 (6 bases). This CDR3 has 14 residues. V was cut by 4 bases and J by 2 bases, with 10 bases left in between. The germline gives CDR1 SGHRS, CDR2 YFSETQ.

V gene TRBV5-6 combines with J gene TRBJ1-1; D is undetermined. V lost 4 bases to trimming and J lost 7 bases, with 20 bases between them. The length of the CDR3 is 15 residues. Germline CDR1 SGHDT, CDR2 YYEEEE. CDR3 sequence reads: CASSPVGGQRSEAFF. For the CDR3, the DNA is TGTGCCAGCAGCCCGGTGGGCGGCCAGAGAAGTGAAGCTTTCTTT.

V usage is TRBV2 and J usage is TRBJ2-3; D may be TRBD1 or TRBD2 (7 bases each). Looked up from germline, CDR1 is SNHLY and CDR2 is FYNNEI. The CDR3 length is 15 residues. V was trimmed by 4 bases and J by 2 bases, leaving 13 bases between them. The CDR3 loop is CASSAQGGATDTQYF. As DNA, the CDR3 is TGTGCCAGCAGTGCTCAGGGGGGGGCCACAGATACGCAGTATTTT. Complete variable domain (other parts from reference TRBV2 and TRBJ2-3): EPEVTQTPSHQVTQMGQEVILRCVPISNHLYFYWYRQILGQKVEFLVSFYNNEISEKSEIFDDQFSVERPDGSNFTLKIRSTKLEDSAMYFCASSAQGGATDTQYFGPGTRLTVL.

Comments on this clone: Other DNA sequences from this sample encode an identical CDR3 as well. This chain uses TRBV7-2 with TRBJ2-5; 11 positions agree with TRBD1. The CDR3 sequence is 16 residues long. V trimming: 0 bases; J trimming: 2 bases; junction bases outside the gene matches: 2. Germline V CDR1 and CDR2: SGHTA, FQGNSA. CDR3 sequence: CASSLAWDRGQETQYF. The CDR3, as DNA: TGTGCCAGCAGCTTAGCGTGGGACAGGGGGCAAGAGACCCAGTACTTC. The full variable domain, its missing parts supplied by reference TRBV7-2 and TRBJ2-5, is GAGVSQSPSNKVTEKGKDVELRCDPISGHTALYWYRQSLGQGLEFLIYFQGNSAPDKSGLPSDRFSAERTGGSVSTLTIQRTQQEDSAVYLCASSLAWDRGQETQYFGPGTRLLVL.

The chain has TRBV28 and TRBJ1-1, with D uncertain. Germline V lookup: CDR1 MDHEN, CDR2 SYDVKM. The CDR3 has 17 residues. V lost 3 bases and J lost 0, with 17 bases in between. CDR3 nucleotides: TGTGCCAGCAGTTTTAGTAGGGCAGGCGGCATGAACACTGAAGCTTTCTTT. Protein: CASSFSRAGGMNTEAFF.

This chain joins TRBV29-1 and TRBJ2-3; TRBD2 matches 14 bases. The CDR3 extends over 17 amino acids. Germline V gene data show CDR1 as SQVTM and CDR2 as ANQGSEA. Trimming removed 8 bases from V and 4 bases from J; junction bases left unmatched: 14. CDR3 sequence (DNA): TGCAGCTCCCGGGGACTAGCGGGAGCGGGAGCCCCAGATACGCAGTATTTT. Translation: CSSRGLAGAGAPDTQYF.

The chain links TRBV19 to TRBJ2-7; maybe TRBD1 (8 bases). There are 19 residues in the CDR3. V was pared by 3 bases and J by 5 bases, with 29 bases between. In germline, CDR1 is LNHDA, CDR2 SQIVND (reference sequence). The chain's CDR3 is CASSIGVWSATGEGNEQYF. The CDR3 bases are TGTGCCAGTAGTATCGGGGTTTGGAGTGCGACAGGGGAGGGGAACGAGCAGTACTTC.

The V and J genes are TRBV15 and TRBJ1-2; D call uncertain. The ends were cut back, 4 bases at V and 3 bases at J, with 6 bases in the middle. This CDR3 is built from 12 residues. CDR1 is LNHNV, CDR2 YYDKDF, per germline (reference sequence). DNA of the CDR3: TGTGCCACCAGCACGAACCACTATGGCTACACCTTC. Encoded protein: CATSTNHYGYTF.

In nucleotides, the CDR3 is TGCAGCGCACAGGGGATGAACACTGAAGCTTTCTTT. It specifies CSAQGMNTEAFF. V gene TRBV29-1 combines with J gene TRBJ1-1, with TRBD1 matching 7 bases. This CDR3 has 12 amino acids. Losses at the gene ends were 7 bases for V and 0 bases for J; bases not matched to a gene: 2. Germline assignment: CDR1 SQVTM and CDR2 ANQGSEA.

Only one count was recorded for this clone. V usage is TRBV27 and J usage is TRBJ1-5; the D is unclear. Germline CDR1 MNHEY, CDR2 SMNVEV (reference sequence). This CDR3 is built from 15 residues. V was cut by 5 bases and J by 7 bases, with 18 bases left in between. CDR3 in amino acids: CASSPPGEGIQPQHF. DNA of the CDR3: TGTGCCAGCAGTCCCCCGGGTGAAGGTATCCAGCCCCAGCATTTT.

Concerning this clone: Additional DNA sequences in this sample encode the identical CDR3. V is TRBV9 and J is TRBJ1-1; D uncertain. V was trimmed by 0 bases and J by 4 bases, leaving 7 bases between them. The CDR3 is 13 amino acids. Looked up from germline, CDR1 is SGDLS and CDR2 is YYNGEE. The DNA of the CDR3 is TGTGCCAGCAGCGTAGTCATGGGCACTGAAGCTTTCTTT. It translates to CASSVVMGTEAFF. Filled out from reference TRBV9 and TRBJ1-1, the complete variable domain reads DSGVTQTPKHLITATGQRVTLRCSPRSGDLSVYWYQQSLDQGLQFLIQYYNGEERAKGNILERFSAQQFPDLHSELNLSSLELGDSALYFCASSVVMGTEAFFGQGTRLTVV.

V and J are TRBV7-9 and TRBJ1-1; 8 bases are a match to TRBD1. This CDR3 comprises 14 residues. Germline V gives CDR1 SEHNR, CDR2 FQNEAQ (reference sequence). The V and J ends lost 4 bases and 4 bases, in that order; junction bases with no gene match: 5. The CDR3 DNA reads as TGTGCCAGCAGCTCCCGGACAGGGCCCACTGAAGCTTTCTTT. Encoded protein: CASSSRTGPTEAFF.

CDR3 amino acids: CASSPGRHSGANVLTF. The DNA for the CDR3 is TGTGCCAGTTCCCCCGGGCGACACTCTGGGGCCAACGTCCTGACTTTC. The rearrangement links TRBV2 to TRBJ2-6; D gene uncertain. Looked up from germline, CDR1 is SNHLY and CDR2 is FYNNEI. This CDR3 contains 16 residues. Trimming stripped 9 bases from V and 0 bases from J, with 15 bases between.

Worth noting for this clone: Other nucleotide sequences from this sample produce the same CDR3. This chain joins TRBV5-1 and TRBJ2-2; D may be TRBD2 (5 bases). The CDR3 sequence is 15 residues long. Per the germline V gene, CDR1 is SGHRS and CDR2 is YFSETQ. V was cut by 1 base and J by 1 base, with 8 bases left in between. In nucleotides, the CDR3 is TGCGCCAGCAGCTTGCCGGCGGGGAACACCGGGGAGCTGTTTTTT. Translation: CASSLPAGNTGELFF.

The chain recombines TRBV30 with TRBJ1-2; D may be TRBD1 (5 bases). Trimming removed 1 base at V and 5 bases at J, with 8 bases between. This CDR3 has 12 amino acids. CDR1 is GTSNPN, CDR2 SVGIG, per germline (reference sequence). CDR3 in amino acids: CAWSGGTYGYTF. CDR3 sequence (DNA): TGTGCCTGGAGTGGGGGGACGTATGGCTACACCTTC.

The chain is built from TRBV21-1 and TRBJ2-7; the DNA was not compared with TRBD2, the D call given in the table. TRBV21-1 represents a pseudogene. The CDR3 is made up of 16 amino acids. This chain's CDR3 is CASSKGPSGGNYEQYF. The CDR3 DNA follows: TGTGCCAGCAGCAAAGGCCCCAGCGGGGGGAACTACGAGCAGTACTTC.

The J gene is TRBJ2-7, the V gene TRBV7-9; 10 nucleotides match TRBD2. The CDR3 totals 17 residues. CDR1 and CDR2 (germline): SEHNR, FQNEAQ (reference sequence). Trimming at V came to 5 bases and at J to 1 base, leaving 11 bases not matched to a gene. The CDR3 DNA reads TGTGCCAGCAGCCCCGGGAGGGGTAGCGGGAGGTCCTACGAGCAGTACGTC. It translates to CASSPGRGSGRSYEQYV.

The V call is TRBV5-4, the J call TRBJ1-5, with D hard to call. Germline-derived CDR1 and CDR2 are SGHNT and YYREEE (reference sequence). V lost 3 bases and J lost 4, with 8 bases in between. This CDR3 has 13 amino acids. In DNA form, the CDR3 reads TGTGCCAGCAGCTCTAGCTTTAATCAGCCCCAGCATTTT. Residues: CASSSSFNQPQHF.